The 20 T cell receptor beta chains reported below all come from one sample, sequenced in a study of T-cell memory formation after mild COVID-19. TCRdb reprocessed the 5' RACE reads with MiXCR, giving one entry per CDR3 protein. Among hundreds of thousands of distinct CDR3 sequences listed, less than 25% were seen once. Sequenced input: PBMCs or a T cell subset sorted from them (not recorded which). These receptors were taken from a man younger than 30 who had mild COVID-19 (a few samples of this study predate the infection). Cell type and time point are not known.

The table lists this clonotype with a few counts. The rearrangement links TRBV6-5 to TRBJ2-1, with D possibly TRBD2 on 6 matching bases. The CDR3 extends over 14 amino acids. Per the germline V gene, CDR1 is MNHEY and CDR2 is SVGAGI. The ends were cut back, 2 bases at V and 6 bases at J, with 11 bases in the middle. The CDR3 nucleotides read TGTGCCAGCAGTTACAGTTGGGAGGTCAATGAGCAGTTCTTC. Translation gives CASSYSWEVNEQFF.

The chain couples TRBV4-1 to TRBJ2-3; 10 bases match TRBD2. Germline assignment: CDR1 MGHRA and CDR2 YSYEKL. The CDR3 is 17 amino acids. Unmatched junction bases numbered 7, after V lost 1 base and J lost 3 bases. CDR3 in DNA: TGCGCCAGCAGCCAAGGTCCCCTAGCGGGGGTTACAGATACGCAGTATTTT. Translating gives CASSQGPLAGVTDTQYF.

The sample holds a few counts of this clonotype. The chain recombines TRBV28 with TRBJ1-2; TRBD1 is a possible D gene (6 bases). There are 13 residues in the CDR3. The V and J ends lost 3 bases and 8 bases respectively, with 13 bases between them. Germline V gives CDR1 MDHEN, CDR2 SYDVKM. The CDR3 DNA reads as TGTGCCAGCAGTTTGGGGGGGGCGTTGGGCTACACCTTC. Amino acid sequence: CASSLGGALGYTF.

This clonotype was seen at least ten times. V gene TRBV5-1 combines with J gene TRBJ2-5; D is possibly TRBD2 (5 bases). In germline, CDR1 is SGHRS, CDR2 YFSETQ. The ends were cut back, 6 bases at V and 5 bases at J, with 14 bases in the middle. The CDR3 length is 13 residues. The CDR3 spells CASNYASGETQYF. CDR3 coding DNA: TGCGCCAGCAACTACGCATCGGGGGAGACCCAGTACTTC.

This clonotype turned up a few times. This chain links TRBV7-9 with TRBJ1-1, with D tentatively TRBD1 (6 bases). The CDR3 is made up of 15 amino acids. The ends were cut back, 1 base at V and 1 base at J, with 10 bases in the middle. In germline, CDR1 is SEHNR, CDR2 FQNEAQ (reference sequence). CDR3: CASSLDEGGNTEAFF. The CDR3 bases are TGTGCCAGCAGCTTAGACGAGGGGGGGAACACTGAAGCTTTCTTT. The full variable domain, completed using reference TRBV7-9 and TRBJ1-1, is DTGVSQNPRHKITKRGQNVTFRCDPISEHNRLYWYRQTLGQGPEFLTYFQNEAQLEKSRLLSDRFSAERPKGSFSTLEIQRTEQGDSAMYLCASSLDEGGNTEAFFGQGTRLTVV.

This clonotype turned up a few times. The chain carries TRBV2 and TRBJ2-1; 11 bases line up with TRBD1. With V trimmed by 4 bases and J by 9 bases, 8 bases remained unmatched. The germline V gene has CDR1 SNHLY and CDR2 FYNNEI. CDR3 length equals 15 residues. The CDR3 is CASSGDRGSGVEQFF. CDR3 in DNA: TGTGCCAGCAGTGGGGACAGGGGGTCAGGGGTTGAGCAGTTCTTC.

CDR3 sequence: CASSSEDQKSTDTQYF. The CDR3 DNA reads TGTGCCAGCTCAAGCGAGGACCAGAAGAGCACAGATACGCAGTATTTT. V is TRBV18 and J is TRBJ2-3; no clear D. CDR3 length: 16 amino acids. CDR1 and CDR2 from the germline V gene are KGHSH and LQKENI. Trimming stripped 5 bases from V and 0 bases from J, with 15 bases between. The full variable domain, its missing parts supplied by reference TRBV18 and TRBJ2-3, is NAGVMQNPRHLVRRRGQEARLRCSPMKGHSHVYWYRQLPEEGLKFMVYLQKENIIDESGMPKERFSAEFPKEGPSILRIQQVVRGDSAAYFCASSSEDQKSTDTQYFGPGTRLTVL.

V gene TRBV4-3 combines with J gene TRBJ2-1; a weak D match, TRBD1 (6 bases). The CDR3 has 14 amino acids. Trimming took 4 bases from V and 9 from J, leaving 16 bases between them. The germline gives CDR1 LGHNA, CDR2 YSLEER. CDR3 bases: TGCGCCAGCAGCCCTGGGTGGGGGCGAGGTGAGCAGTTCTTC. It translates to CASSPGWGRGEQFF.

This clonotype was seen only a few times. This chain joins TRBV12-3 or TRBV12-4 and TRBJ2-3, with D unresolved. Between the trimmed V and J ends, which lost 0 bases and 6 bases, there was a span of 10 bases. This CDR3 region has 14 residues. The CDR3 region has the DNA TGTGCCAGCAGTTTAGCGCGCTATGGCGATACGCAGTATTTT. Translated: CASSLARYGDTQYF.

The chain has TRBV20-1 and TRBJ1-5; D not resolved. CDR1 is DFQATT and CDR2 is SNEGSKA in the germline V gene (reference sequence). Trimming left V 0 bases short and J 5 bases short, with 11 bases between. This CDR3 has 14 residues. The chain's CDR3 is CSARDPSGHQPQHF. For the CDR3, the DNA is TGCAGTGCTAGAGATCCATCGGGCCATCAGCCCCAGCATTTT.

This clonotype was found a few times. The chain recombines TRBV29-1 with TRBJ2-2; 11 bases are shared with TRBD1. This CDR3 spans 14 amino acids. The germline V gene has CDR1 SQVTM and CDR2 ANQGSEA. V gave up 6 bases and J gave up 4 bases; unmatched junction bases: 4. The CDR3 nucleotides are TGCAGCGTAGCGGACAGGGGGCGCACCGGGGAGCTGTTTTTT. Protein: CSVADRGRTGELFF.

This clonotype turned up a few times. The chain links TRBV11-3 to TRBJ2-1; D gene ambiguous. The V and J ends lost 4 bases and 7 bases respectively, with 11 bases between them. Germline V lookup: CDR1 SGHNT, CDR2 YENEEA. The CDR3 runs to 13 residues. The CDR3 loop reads CASSSRALNEQFF. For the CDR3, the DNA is TGTGCCAGCAGCTCTAGGGCTTTGAATGAGCAGTTCTTC.

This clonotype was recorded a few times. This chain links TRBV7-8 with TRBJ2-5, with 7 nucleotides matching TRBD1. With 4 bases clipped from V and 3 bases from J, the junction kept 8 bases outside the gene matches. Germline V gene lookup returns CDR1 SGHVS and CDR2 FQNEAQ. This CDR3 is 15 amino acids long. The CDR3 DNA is TGTGCCAGCAGCTCCAGCAGGGGGTATGAAGAGACCCAGTACTTC. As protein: CASSSSRGYEETQYF.

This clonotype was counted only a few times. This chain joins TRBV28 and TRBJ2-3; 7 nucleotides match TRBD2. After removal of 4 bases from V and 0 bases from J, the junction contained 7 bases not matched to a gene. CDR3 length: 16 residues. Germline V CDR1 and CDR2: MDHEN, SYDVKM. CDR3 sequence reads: CASSSPGGLSTDTQYF. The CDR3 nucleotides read TGTGCCAGCAGTTCACCGGGGGGTCTTAGCACAGATACGCAGTATTTT.

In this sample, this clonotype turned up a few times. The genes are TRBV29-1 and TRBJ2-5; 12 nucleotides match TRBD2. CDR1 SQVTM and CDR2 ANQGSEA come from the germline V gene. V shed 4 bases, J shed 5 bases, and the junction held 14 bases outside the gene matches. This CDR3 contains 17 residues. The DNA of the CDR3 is TGCAGCGTTGCGGCTAGCGGGGGGGATTTGAGTTGGGAGACCCAGTACTTC. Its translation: CSVAASGGDLSWETQYF.

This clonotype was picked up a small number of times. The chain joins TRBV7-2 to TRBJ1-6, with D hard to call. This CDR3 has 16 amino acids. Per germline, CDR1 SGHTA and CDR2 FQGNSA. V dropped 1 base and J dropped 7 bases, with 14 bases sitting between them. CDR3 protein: CASSLGNGVRNSPLHF. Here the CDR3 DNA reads TGTGCCAGCAGCTTAGGTAATGGGGTGAGGAATTCACCCCTCCACTTT.

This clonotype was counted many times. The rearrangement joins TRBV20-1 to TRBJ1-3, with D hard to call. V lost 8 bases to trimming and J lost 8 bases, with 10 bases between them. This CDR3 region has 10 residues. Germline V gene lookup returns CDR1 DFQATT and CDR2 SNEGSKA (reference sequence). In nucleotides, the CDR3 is TGCAGTACCCCCGAAGACACCATATATTTT. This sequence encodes CSTPEDTIYF.

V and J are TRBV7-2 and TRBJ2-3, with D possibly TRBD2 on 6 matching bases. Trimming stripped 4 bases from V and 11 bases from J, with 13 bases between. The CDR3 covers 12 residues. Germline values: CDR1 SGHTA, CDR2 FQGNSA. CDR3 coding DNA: TGTGCCAGCAGCTGGTTGCGGGGCCTGCAGTATTTT. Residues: CASSWLRGLQYF.

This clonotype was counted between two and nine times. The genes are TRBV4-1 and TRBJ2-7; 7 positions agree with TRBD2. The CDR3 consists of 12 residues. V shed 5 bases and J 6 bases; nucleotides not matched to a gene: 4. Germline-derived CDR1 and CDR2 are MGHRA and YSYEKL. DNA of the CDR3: TGCGCCAGCAGCTCCGGGGGGACCGAGCAGTACGTC. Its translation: CASSSGGTEQYV.

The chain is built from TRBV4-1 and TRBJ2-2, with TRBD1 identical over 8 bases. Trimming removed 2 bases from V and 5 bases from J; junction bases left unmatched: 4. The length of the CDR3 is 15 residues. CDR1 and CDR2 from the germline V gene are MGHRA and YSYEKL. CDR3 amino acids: CASSQYRTGTGELFF. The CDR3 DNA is TGCGCCAGCAGCCAATACCGGACAGGGACCGGGGAGCTGTTTTTT.